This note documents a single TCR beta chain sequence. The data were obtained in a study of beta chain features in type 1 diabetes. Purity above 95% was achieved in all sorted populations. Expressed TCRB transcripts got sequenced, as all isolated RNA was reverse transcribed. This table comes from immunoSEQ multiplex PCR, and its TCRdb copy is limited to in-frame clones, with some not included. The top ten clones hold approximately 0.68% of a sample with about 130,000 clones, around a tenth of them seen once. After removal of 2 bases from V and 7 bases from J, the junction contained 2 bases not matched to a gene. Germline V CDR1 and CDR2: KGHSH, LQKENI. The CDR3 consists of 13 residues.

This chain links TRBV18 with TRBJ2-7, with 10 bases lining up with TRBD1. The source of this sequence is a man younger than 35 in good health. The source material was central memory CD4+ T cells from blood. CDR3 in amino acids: CASSPGQGGEQYF. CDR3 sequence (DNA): TGTGCCAGCTCACCAGGACAGGGGGGTGAGCAGTACTTC.